Listed below are T cell receptor beta chains from one sample, sequenced in a study of long-term antiretroviral therapy in people with HIV. The table came from immunoSEQ multiplex PCR; TCRdb's copy has only in-frame clones and leaves some out. The sample gives 23,000 or so clones, 65% to 80% of which show up once; more than 4% is in the top ten. The material sequenced was unsorted PBMCs, taken 0.5 years after starting antiretroviral therapy. Receptor source: a woman in her thirties or forties with HIV. CDR3s include the opening cysteine and the closing phenylalanine or tryptophan. The D gene is left open where the match is weak. A clone size is listed for some rows: how often the clone was seen (once, few, many), or a class if it is expanded.

cdr3_nt: TGTGCCAGCGGGAACGCAGATACGCAGTATTTT
cdr3_aa: CASGNADTQYF
v_call: TRBV6-4
d_call: -
clone_size: -
j_call: TRBJ2-3

cdr3_nt: TGTGCTAGTGGTTTAGGGACAGGGGGCACAGATACGCAGTATTTT
cdr3_aa: CASGLGTGGTDTQYF
v_call: TRBV12-5
d_call: TRBD1
clone_size: -
j_call: TRBJ2-3

cdr3_nt: TGCAGCGTTGAAGGACCAGGGGGCTGGGGAGAGACCCAGTACTTC
cdr3_aa: CSVEGPGGWGETQYF
v_call: TRBV29-1
d_call: TRBD1
clone_size: -
j_call: TRBJ2-5

cdr3_nt: TGTGCCAGTAGTGGGACACTAGCGGGCTCCTACGAGCAGTACTTC
cdr3_aa: CASSGTLAGSYEQYF
v_call: TRBV19
d_call: TRBD2
clone_size: -
j_call: TRBJ2-7

cdr3_nt: TGTGCCAGCAGCCAAGCCCCTGGAGGGGGGGCCTCTGGAAACACCATATATTTT
cdr3_aa: CASSQAPGGGASGNTIYF
v_call: TRBV14
d_call: -
clone_size: -
j_call: TRBJ1-3

cdr3_nt: TGTGCCAGCTCACCCGATCGTGAAAAACTGTTTTTT
cdr3_aa: CASSPDREKLFF
v_call: TRBV18
d_call: -
clone_size: -
j_call: TRBJ1-4

cdr3_nt: TGTGCCACCAGCAGAGATAACGCGGAGCTATATGGCTACACCTTC
cdr3_aa: CATSRDNAELYGYTF
v_call: TRBV15
d_call: -
clone_size: -
j_call: TRBJ1-2

cdr3_nt: TGTGCCAGCAGCTTAGAGGCGTGGGAGACCCAGTACTTC
cdr3_aa: CASSLEAWETQYF
v_call: TRBV7-8
d_call: -
clone_size: -
j_call: TRBJ2-5

cdr3_nt: TGCGCCAGCAGCCAAGAAGGTAATAGCAATCAGCCCCAGCATTTT
cdr3_aa: CASSQEGNSNQPQHF
v_call: TRBV4-1
d_call: -
clone_size: few
j_call: TRBJ1-5

cdr3_nt: TGTGCCAGCAGCTTATTCCTAGGGGGCAATCAAGGAGATACGCAGTATTTT
cdr3_aa: CASSLFLGGNQGDTQYF
v_call: TRBV11-1
d_call: TRBD1
clone_size: -
j_call: TRBJ2-3

cdr3_nt: TGTGCCAGCAGCCCCCGACAGGGGCTCTCCTACGAGCAGTACTTC
cdr3_aa: CASSPRQGLSYEQYF
v_call: TRBV7-2
d_call: TRBD1
clone_size: -
j_call: TRBJ2-7

cdr3_nt: TGTGCCATCAGTGACGGCCGGGACAGCAATAGCAATCAGCCCCAGCATTTT
cdr3_aa: CAISDGRDSNSNQPQHF
v_call: TRBV10-3
d_call: TRBD1
clone_size: -
j_call: TRBJ1-5

cdr3_nt: TGTGCCAGCTCACCTAGGGAAGGGACAGGGCGGGCCATTCAGTACTTC
cdr3_aa: CASSPREGTGRAIQYF
v_call: TRBV18
d_call: TRBD1
clone_size: -
j_call: TRBJ2-4